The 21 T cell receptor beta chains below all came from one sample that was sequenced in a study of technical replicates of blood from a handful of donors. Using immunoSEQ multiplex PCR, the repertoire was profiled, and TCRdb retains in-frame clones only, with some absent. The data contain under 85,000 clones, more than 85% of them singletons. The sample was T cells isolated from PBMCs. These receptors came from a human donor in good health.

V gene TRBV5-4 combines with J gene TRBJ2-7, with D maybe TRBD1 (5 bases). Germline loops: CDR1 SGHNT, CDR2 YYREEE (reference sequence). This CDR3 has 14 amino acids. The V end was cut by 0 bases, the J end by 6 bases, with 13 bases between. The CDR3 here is CASSLDGDRIEQYF. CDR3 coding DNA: TGTGCCAGCAGCTTGGACGGTGACAGAATCGAGCAGTACTTC. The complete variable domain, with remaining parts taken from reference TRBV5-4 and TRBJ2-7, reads ETGVTQSPTHLIKTRGQQVTLRCSSQSGHNTVSWYQQALGQGPQFIFQYYREEENGRGNFPPRFSGLQFPNYSSELNVNALELDDSALYLCASSLDGDRIEQYFGPGTRLTVT.

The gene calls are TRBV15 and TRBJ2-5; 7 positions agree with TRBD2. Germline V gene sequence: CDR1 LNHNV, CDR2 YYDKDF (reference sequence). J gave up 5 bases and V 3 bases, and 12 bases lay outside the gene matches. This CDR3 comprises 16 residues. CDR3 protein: CATSSPGGGSRETQYF. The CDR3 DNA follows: TGTGCCACCAGCAGCCCTGGGGGGGGATCTAGGGAGACCCAGTACTTC.

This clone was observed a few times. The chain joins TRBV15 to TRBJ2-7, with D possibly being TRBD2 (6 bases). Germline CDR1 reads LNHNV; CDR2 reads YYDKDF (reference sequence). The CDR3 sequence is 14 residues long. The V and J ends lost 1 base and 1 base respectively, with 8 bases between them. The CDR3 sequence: CATSRGGTSYEQYF. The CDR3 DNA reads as TGTGCCACCAGCAGAGGAGGGACTTCCTACGAGCAGTACTTC.

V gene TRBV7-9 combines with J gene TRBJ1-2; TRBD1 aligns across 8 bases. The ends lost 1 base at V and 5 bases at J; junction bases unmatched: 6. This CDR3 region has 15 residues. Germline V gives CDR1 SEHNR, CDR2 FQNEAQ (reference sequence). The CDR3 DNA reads TGTGCCAGCAGCTTAGGAACAGGGGGAGAGTATGGCTACACCTTC. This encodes CASSLGTGGEYGYTF.

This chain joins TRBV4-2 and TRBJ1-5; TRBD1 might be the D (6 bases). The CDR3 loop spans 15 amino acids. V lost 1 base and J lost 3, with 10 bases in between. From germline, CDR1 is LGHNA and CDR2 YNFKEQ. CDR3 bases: TGTGCCAGCAGCCAAGCGGGACACTTCAATCAGCCCCAGCATTTT. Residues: CASSQAGHFNQPQHF.

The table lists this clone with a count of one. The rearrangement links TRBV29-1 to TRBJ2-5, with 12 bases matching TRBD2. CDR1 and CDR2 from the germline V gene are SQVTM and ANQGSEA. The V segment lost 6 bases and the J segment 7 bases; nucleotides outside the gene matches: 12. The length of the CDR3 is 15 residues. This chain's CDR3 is CSVELASGRAGTQYF. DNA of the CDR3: TGCAGCGTCGAACTGGCTAGCGGGAGGGCTGGGACCCAGTACTTC.

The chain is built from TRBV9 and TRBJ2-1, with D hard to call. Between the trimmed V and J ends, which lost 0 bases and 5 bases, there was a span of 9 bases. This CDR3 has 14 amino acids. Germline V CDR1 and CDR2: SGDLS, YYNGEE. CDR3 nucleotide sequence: TGTGCCAGCAGCGTAGCAATAGAGCACAATGAGCAGTTCTTC. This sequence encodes CASSVAIEHNEQFF.

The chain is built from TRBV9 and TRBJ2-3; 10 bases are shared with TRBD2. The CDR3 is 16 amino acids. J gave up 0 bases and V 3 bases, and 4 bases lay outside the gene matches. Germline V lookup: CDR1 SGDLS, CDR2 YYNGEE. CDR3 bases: TGTGCCAGCAGCGATCTAGCGGGAGTTAGCACAGATACGCAGTATTTT. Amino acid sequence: CASSDLAGVSTDTQYF.

The CDR3 region has the DNA TGTGCCAGCAGGGGACTAGCGGGGGACAATGAGCAGTTCTTC. This encodes CASRGLAGDNEQFF. The chain links TRBV2 to TRBJ2-1, with 14 positions matching TRBD2. The CDR3 totals 14 residues. Germline lookup yields CDR1 SNHLY and CDR2 FYNNEI. Trimming cost V 6 bases and J 5 bases; bases outside gene matches: 0.

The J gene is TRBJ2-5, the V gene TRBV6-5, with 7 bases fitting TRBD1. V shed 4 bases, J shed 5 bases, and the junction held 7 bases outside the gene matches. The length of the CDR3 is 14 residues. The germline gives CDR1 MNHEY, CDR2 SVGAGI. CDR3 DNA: TGTGCCAGCAGTTTCGGGGACAGAACGGAGACCCAGTACTTC. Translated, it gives CASSFGDRTETQYF.

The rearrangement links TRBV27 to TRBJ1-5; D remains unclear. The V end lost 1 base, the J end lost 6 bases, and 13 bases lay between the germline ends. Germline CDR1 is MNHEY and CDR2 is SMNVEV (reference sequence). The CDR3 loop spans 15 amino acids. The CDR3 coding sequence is TGTGCCAGCAGTTTATATCGGTCGAGCGGTCAGCCCCAGCATTTT. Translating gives CASSLYRSSGQPQHF.

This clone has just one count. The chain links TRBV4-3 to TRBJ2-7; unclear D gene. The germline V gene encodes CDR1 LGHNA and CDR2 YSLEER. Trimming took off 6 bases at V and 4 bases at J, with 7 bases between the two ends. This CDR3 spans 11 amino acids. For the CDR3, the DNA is TGCGCCAGCAGTTCGTCTTACGAGCAGTACTTC. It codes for CASSSSYEQYF.

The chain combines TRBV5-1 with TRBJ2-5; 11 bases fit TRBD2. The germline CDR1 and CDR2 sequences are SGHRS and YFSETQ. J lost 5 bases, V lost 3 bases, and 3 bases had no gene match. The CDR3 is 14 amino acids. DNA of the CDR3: TGCGCCAGCAGCTCGACTAGCGGGGACGAGACCCAGTACTTC. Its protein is CASSSTSGDETQYF.

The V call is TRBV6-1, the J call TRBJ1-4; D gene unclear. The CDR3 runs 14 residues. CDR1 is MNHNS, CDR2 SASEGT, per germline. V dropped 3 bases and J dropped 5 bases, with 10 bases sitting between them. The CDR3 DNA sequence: TGTGCCAGCAGTGACCCGGGGAAGAATGAAAAACTGTTTTTT. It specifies CASSDPGKNEKLFF.

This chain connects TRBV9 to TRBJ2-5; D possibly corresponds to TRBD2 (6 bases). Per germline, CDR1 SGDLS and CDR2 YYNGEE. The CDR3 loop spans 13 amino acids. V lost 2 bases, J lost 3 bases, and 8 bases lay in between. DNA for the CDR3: TGTGCCAGCAGCGTTTGGGGGGAAGAGACCCAGTACTTC. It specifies CASSVWGEETQYF.

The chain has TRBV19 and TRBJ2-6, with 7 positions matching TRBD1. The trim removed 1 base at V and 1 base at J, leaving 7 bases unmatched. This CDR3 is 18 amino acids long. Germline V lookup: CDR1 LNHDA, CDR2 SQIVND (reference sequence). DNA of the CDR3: TGTGCCAGTAGTATAGGCGACAGGGACCCTTCTGGGGCCAACGTCCTGACTTTC. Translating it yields CASSIGDRDPSGANVLTF. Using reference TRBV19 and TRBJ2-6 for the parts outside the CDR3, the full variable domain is DGGITQSPKYLFRKEGQNVTLSCEQNLNHDAMYWYRQDPGQGLRLIYYSQIVNDFQKGDIAEGYSVSREKKESFPLTVTSAQKNPTAFYLCASSIGDRDPSGANVLTFGAGSRLTVL.

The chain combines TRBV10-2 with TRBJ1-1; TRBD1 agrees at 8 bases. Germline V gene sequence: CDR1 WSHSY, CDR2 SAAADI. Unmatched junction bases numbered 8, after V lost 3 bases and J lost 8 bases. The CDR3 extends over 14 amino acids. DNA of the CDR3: TGCGCCAGCAGTGAACACGGACAGGGAGGGGAAGCTTTCTTT. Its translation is CASSEHGQGGEAFF.

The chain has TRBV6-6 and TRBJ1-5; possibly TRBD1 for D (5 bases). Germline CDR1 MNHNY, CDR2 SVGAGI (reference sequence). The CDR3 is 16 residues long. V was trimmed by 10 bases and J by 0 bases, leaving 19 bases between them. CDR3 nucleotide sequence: TGTGCCACCACTTCTCTTGACAGTTATAGCAATCAGCCCCAGCATTTT. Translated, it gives CATTSLDSYSNQPQHF.

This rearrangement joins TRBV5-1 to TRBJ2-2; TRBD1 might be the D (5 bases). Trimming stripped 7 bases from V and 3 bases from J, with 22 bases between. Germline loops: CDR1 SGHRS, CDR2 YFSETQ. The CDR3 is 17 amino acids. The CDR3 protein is CASSLQGGSHDTGELFF. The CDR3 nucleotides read TGCGCCAGCTCCCTTCAGGGTGGCTCCCATGACACCGGGGAGCTGTTTTTT.

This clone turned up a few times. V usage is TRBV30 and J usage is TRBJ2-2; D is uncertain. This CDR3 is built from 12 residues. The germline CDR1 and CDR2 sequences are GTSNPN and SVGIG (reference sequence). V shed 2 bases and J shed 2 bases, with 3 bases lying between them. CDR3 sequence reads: CAWSLNTGELFF. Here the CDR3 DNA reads TGTGCCTGGAGTCTTAACACCGGGGAGCTGTTTTTT.

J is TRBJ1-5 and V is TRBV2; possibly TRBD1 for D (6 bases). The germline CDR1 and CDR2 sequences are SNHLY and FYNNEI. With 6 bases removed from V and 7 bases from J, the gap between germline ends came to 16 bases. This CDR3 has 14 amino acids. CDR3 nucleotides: TGTGCCAGCAGCGCCAACAGGGTTAGGCAGCCCCAGCATTTT. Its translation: CASSANRVRQPQHF.